Below are 11 T cell receptor beta chains sequenced from a single sample in a study of regulatory T cells in long-lasting Graves disease. RNA isolated from PBMCs was used to make the TCR library. TCRdb reprocessed the reads with MiXCR, giving one entry per CDR3 protein. The sample carries several hundred distinct CDR3 sequences, more than 55% recorded once. The material was peripheral blood mononuclear cells (PBMCs), obtained with antithyroid drug treatment, in newly diagnosed or persistent Graves disease (not recorded which). These receptors originate from a female donor with Graves disease.

V gene TRBV30 combines with J gene TRBJ1-1; D gene ambiguous. This CDR3 is built from 13 residues. The V end lost 5 bases, the J end lost 3 bases, and 13 bases lay between the germline ends. CDR1 is GTSNPN, CDR2 SVGIG, per germline (reference sequence). The CDR3 bases are TGTGCCTGGGACCTCCGGTTCGACACTGAAGCTTTCTTT. Protein sequence: CAWDLRFDTEAFF.

This rearrangement joins TRBV2 to TRBJ1-4; D is ambiguous. Germline V CDR1 and CDR2: SNHLY, FYNNEI. V was cut by 4 bases and J by 8 bases, with 8 bases left in between. The CDR3 is 12 amino acids. CDR3 DNA: TGTGCCAGCAGTGCGGGGTGGGAAAAACTGTTTTTT. Amino acid sequence: CASSAGWEKLFF. The full variable domain, rest sourced from reference TRBV2 and TRBJ1-4, is EPEVTQTPSHQVTQMGQEVILRCVPISNHLYFYWYRQILGQKVEFLVSFYNNEISEKSEIFDDQFSVERPDGSNFTLKIRSTKLEDSAMYFCASSAGWEKLFFGSGTQLSVL.

The rearrangement uses TRBV2 and TRBJ2-1; no clear D gene. The CDR3 is made up of 11 amino acids. Trimming stripped 3 bases from V and 8 bases from J, with 5 bases between. Germline V lookup: CDR1 SNHLY, CDR2 FYNNEI. In nucleotides, the CDR3 is TGTGCCAGCAGTGAGGTCGATGAGCAGTTCTTC. It is translated as CASSEVDEQFF.

This chain joins TRBV7-8 and TRBJ2-3, with 8 bases matching TRBD1. The J segment lost 1 base and the V segment lost 5 bases, leaving 5 bases of the junction unmatched. CDR1 and CDR2 from the germline V gene are SGHVS and FQNEAQ. There are 15 residues in the CDR3. The CDR3 protein is CASSPPGQGTDTQYF. The CDR3 DNA reads as TGTGCCAGCAGCCCTCCGGGACAGGGCACAGATACGCAGTATTTT.

The chain recombines TRBV29-1 with TRBJ1-1; D not resolved. Trimming removed 4 bases at V and 0 bases at J, with 9 bases between. The CDR3 runs to 13 residues. Germline CDR1 reads SQVTM; CDR2 reads ANQGSEA. CDR3 residues: CSVGAYMNTEAFF. In DNA, the CDR3 is TGCAGCGTTGGTGCGTACATGAACACTGAAGCTTTCTTT.

The chain joins TRBV4-3 to TRBJ2-5; possible D gene TRBD1, 5 bases. The CDR3 totals 19 residues. The V gene lost 0 bases and the J gene lost 7 bases, with 27 bases spanning the gap. Germline CDR1 is LGHNA and CDR2 is YSLEER. CDR3 coding DNA: TGCGCCAGCAGCCAAGAACTGAGGACACGTTCGGCACTCCACGGGACCCAGTACTTC. Translating gives CASSQELRTRSALHGTQYF.

This chain uses TRBV7-2 with TRBJ2-3, with D perhaps matching TRBD1 or TRBD2 (6 bases each). V was pared by 0 bases and J by 4 bases, with 14 bases between. Germline lookup yields CDR1 SGHTA and CDR2 FQGNSA. CDR3 length: 16 residues. In DNA form, the CDR3 reads TGTGCCAGCAGCTTAGCGCTTCACAGGGAGGCAGATACGCAGTATTTT. Protein: CASSLALHREADTQYF.

This clonotype was recorded a few times. The genes are TRBV19 and TRBJ1-2, with 7 bases matching TRBD1. There are 14 residues in the CDR3. The V gene end was trimmed by 4 bases and the J gene end by 4 bases; junction bases not matched to a gene: 6. The germline gives CDR1 LNHDA, CDR2 SQIVND (reference sequence). The CDR3 region has the DNA TGTGCCAGTAGTAGTTCCGGGACAGCCTATGGCTACACCTTC. This codes for CASSSSGTAYGYTF.

This clonotype was seen a few times. V usage is TRBV15 and J usage is TRBJ2-7, with 9 positions matching TRBD1. Germline values: CDR1 LNHNV, CDR2 YYDKDF (reference sequence). The CDR3 has 14 amino acids. Trimming removed 3 bases from V and 3 bases from J; junction bases left unmatched: 3. This CDR3 is CATSRDRGLYEQYF. In DNA form, the CDR3 reads TGTGCCACCAGCAGGGACAGGGGCCTCTACGAGCAGTACTTC.

A note on this clonotype: A read error may produce the germline difference seen at one junction end. The CDR3 bases are TGTGCTAGCAGCCTTCAGGGATACACCGGGGAGCTGTTTTTT. Its translation: CASSLQGYTGELFF. The chain carries TRBV7-7 and TRBJ2-2, with a possible D match to TRBD1 (5 bases). The CDR3 runs to 14 residues. Germline-derived CDR1 and CDR2 are SSHAT and FNYEAQ (reference sequence).

CDR3 in amino acids: CASGNRGAEQFF. The DNA of the CDR3 is TGTGCCAGCGGAAACAGGGGCGCTGAGCAGTTCTTC. The J gene is TRBJ2-1, the V gene TRBV28; 7 bases fit TRBD1. The V gene's germline CDR1 is MDHEN and CDR2 SYDVKM. The CDR3 covers 12 residues. Losses at the gene ends were 8 bases for V and 9 bases for J; bases not matched to a gene: 7.